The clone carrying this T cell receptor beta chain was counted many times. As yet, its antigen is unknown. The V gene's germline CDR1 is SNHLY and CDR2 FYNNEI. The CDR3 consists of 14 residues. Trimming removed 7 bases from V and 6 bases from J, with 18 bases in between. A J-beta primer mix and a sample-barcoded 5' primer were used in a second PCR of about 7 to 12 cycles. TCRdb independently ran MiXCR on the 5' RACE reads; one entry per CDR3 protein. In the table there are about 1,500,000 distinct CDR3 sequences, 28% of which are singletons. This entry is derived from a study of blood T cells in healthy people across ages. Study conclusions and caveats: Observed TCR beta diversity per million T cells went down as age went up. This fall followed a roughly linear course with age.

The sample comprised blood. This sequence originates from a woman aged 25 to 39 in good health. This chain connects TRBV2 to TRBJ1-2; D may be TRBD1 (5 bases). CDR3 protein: CASTGHPANHGYTF. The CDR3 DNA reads TGTGCCAGCACCGGACACCCAGCGAACCATGGCTACACCTTC.